This passage covers 27 T cell receptor beta chains from one sample sequenced in a study of tumor T cells in aggressive B-cell lymphoma. TCRdb keeps only in-frame clones here, not all; method: immunoSEQ multiplex PCR. This sample has 5,500 to 7,000 clones; about 80% occur once, and the top ten carry roughly 7.3%. The sample consisted of tumor tissue. These receptors came from an adult with diffuse large B cell lymphoma.

This CDR3 is CASSFGTGVYNEQFF. The CDR3 region has the DNA TGCGCCAGCAGCTTTGGGACAGGAGTCTACAATGAGCAGTTCTTC. The V call is TRBV5-1, the J call TRBJ2-1; 8 nucleotides match TRBD1. This CDR3 spans 15 amino acids. Germline V gene data show CDR1 as SGHRS and CDR2 as YFSETQ. V dropped 2 bases and J dropped 3; count of bases not matched to a gene: 4. The whole variable domain, remainder taken from reference TRBV5-1 and TRBJ2-1, is KAGVTQTPRYLIKTRGQQVTLSCSPISGHRSVSWYQQTPGQGLQFLFEYFSETQRNKGNFPGRFSGRQFSNSRSEMNVSTLELGDSALYLCASSFGTGVYNEQFFGPGTRLTVL.

This chain links TRBV7-2 with TRBJ1-1, with D uncertain. The CDR3 contains 13 residues. Germline values: CDR1 SGHTA, CDR2 FQGNSA. Between the trimmed V and J ends, which lost 4 bases and 4 bases, there was a span of 10 bases. The CDR3 spells CASSSRAGTEAFF. The CDR3 DNA follows: TGTGCCAGCAGCTCCCGAGCCGGCACTGAAGCTTTCTTT.

V and J are TRBV19 and TRBJ2-3, with unresolved D. The CDR3 consists of 15 residues. Deletions cut 10 bases from V and 0 bases from J, with 17 bases between. The germline gives CDR1 LNHDA, CDR2 SQIVND (reference sequence). CDR3 loop: CATRDRASSTDTQYF. The CDR3 region has the DNA TGTGCCACGCGAGATCGAGCATCTAGCACAGATACGCAGTATTTT.

V and J are TRBV4-2 and TRBJ2-2; D may be TRBD2 (6 bases). Germline V gives CDR1 LGHNA, CDR2 YNFKEQ. Between the trimmed V and J ends, which lost 1 base and 7 bases, there was a span of 13 bases. The CDR3 extends over 15 amino acids. Here the CDR3 DNA reads TGTGCCAGCAGCCAAGCGGCTAGCGAGGACGGGGAGCTGTTTTTT. Protein product: CASSQAASEDGELFF.

The chain recombines TRBV5-5 with TRBJ2-5, with D hard to call. V dropped 0 bases and J dropped 5 bases, with 14 bases sitting between them. Per the germline V gene, CDR1 is SGHKS and CDR2 is YYEKEE (reference sequence). The CDR3 has 15 residues. CDR3 region: CASSLGLTGLETQYF. CDR3 sequence (DNA): TGTGCCAGCAGCTTGGGGTTAACTGGTTTGGAGACCCAGTACTTC.

This chain uses TRBV27 with TRBJ1-1, with unresolved D. The ends were cut back, 1 base at V and 1 base at J, with 7 bases in the middle. From germline, CDR1 is MNHEY and CDR2 SMNVEV (reference sequence). CDR3 length: 14 amino acids. The CDR3, as DNA: TGTGCCAGCAGTTTATTTCCCAAGAACACTGAAGCTTTCTTT. It translates to CASSLFPKNTEAFF.

The chain is built from TRBV27 and TRBJ2-1; 9 nucleotides agree with TRBD2. The germline V gene has CDR1 MNHEY and CDR2 SMNVEV (reference sequence). V shed 2 bases and J 8 bases; nucleotides not matched to a gene: 7. This CDR3 has 15 amino acids. The CDR3 region is CASSLGAGGQYEQFF. The CDR3 bases are TGTGCCAGCAGTTTAGGAGCGGGAGGTCAGTATGAGCAGTTCTTC.

This clone has just a few counts. The chain couples TRBV7-8 to TRBJ2-7; no reliable D call. The V gene lost 5 bases and the J gene lost 4 bases, with 6 bases spanning the gap. The CDR3 consists of 11 residues. Germline V gene data show CDR1 as SGHVS and CDR2 as FQNEAQ. DNA of the CDR3: TGTGCCAGCAGCCGAGAGTACGAGCAGTACTTC. It translates to CASSREYEQYF.

J is TRBJ2-2 and V is TRBV7-8; tentatively, D is TRBD1 (5 bases). The V gene lost 5 bases and the J gene lost 7 bases, with 11 bases spanning the gap. The CDR3 runs to 13 residues. Germline CDR1 and CDR2: SGHVS and FQNEAQ. The CDR3 is CASSLVGVGELFF. CDR3 nucleotide sequence: TGTGCCAGCAGCCTCGTAGGGGTCGGGGAGCTGTTTTTT.

V and J are TRBV29-1 and TRBJ2-7, with 8 bases lining up with TRBD1. Germline V gene data show CDR1 as SQVTM and CDR2 as ANQGSEA. V lost 5 bases and J lost 5; bases outside the gene matches: 17. This CDR3 is 16 amino acids long. The CDR3 nucleotides read TGCAGCGTTTCCCGGCTGATCGGACAGGGTGGCCACGAGCAGTACTTC. It specifies CSVSRLIGQGGHEQYF.

The V and J genes are TRBV7-8 and TRBJ2-6; D is perhaps TRBD1 (6 bases). Trimming stripped 4 bases from V and 0 bases from J, with 7 bases between. The length of the CDR3 is 15 residues. In germline, CDR1 is SGHVS, CDR2 FQNEAQ. This CDR3 is CASSYRVSGANVLTF. The DNA of the CDR3 is TGTGCCAGCAGCTACAGGGTCTCTGGGGCCAACGTCCTGACTTTC.

The gene calls are TRBV18 and TRBJ2-3, with D perhaps TRBD1 (7 bases). Trimming removed 3 bases from V and 1 base from J, with 14 bases in between. This CDR3 has 16 residues. Per germline, CDR1 KGHSH and CDR2 LQKENI. The CDR3 DNA follows: TGTGCCAGCTCACCGATGGGCAGGGGGGGCACAGATACGCAGTATTTT. Translating it yields CASSPMGRGGTDTQYF.

This clone was counted a single time. J is TRBJ2-3 and V is TRBV5-6, with 14 bases matching TRBD2. Germline V gene sequence: CDR1 SGHDT, CDR2 YYEEEE. The CDR3 sequence is 18 residues long. With 3 bases clipped from V and 3 bases from J, the junction kept 9 bases outside the gene matches. CDR3 residues: CASSSKGTSGSWTDTQYF. Written as DNA, the CDR3 is TGTGCCAGCAGCTCAAAAGGGACTAGCGGGAGTTGGACAGATACGCAGTATTTT.

The gene calls are TRBV27 and TRBJ2-7; 9 nucleotides match TRBD2. CDR1 and CDR2 (germline): MNHEY, SMNVEV (reference sequence). V lost 8 bases and J lost 7; bases outside the gene matches: 9. This CDR3 region has 13 residues. The DNA for the CDR3 is TGTGCCAGCTTCGCGGGGGGGTCAGGGGAGCAGTACTTC. Translation: CASFAGGSGEQYF.

This chain joins TRBV9 and TRBJ1-5; D is ambiguous. Per the germline V gene, CDR1 is SGDLS and CDR2 is YYNGEE. This CDR3 is 14 amino acids long. V was trimmed by 1 base and J by 3 bases, leaving 8 bases between them. The DNA for the CDR3 is TGTGCCAGCAGCGTACTAGGCCACAATCAGCCCCAGCATTTT. Its protein is CASSVLGHNQPQHF.

The chain links TRBV5-5 to TRBJ1-2, with D possibly being TRBD1 (6 bases). Germline V gene lookup returns CDR1 SGHKS and CDR2 YYEKEE (reference sequence). CDR3 length equals 16 residues. V lost 0 bases and J lost 7, with 19 bases in between. The CDR3 DNA follows: TGTGCCAGCAGCTTGGTATTACAGGGCGCTTCTCTTGGCTACACCTTC. This gives the protein CASSLVLQGASLGYTF. Filled out from reference TRBV5-5 and TRBJ1-2, the complete variable domain reads DAGVTQSPTHLIKTRGQQVTLRCSPISGHKSVSWYQQVLGQGPQFIFQYYEKEERGRGNFPDRFSARQFPNYSSELNVNALLLGDSALYLCASSLVLQGASLGYTFGSGTRLTVV.

This chain connects TRBV18 to TRBJ2-7, with D maybe TRBD2 (7 bases). Per the germline V gene, CDR1 is KGHSH and CDR2 is LQKENI. CDR3 length: 14 amino acids. The V and J ends lost 3 bases and 2 bases respectively, with 11 bases between them. In nucleotides, the CDR3 is TGTGCCAGCTCACCTAGGGGGAGGGCCTACGAGCAGTACTTC. The encoded protein is CASSPRGRAYEQYF.

The chain has TRBV29-1 and TRBJ2-1; TRBD2 is a possible D gene (5 bases). CDR1 and CDR2 from the germline V gene are SQVTM and ANQGSEA. Trimming stripped 7 bases from V and 7 bases from J, with 11 bases between. There are 11 residues in the CDR3. The CDR3 DNA is TGCAGCGGGGTTTCGGGAAATGAGCAGTTCTTC. Amino acid sequence: CSGVSGNEQFF.

The table lists this clone with a count of one. The junction does not match germline at one end; this may be a read error. This sequence joins TRBV6-1 and TRBJ2-3, with a tentative D call TRBD1 (5 bases). From germline, CDR1 is MNHNS and CDR2 SASEGT. The CDR3 has 12 amino acids. Here the CDR3 reads CASSGQPDTQYF. In nucleotides, the CDR3 is TGTGCCAGCAGTGGACAGCCAGATACACAGTATTTT.

The chain joins TRBV5-4 to TRBJ1-1; the D gene is possibly TRBD1 (6 bases). Trimming removed 8 bases at V and 2 bases at J, with 13 bases between. CDR1 and CDR2 from the germline V gene are SGHNT and YYREEE (reference sequence). The CDR3 contains 13 residues. The CDR3 DNA reads TGTGCCAGTATAGGACAGCCTAACACTGAAGCTTTCTTT. Translating gives CASIGQPNTEAFF.

V gene TRBV5-1 combines with J gene TRBJ2-2; 14 positions agree with TRBD2. With 4 bases clipped from V and 0 bases from J, the junction kept 8 bases outside the gene matches. The CDR3 runs to 19 residues. Per the germline V gene, CDR1 is SGHRS and CDR2 is YFSETQ. The CDR3 spells CASSPGLAGVRANTGELFF. The CDR3 DNA is TGCGCCAGCAGCCCGGGACTAGCGGGAGTTAGGGCGAACACCGGGGAGCTGTTTTTT.

The chain couples TRBV7-2 to TRBJ1-2, with 8 nucleotides matching TRBD1. With V trimmed by 5 bases and J by 12 bases, 11 bases remained unmatched. Germline assignment: CDR1 SGHTA and CDR2 FQGNSA. This CDR3 has 13 residues. The chain's CDR3 is CASSISGQGTHTF. CDR3 DNA sequence: TGTGCCAGCAGCATTAGTGGACAGGGCACCCACACCTTC.

V gene TRBV20-1 combines with J gene TRBJ2-3, with D possibly matching TRBD1 (5 bases). V lost 8 bases and J 5 bases, leaving 11 bases between the germline ends. Per germline, CDR1 DFQATT and CDR2 SNEGSKA (reference sequence). The CDR3 totals 11 residues. The CDR3, as DNA: TGCAGTTGCCGTAGGGGAGATACGCAGTATTTT. Amino acids: CSCRRGDTQYF.

CDR3 sequence: CSAAAGAGANVLTF. The CDR3 bases are TGCAGCGCTGCAGCGGGAGCAGGGGCCAACGTCCTGACTTTC. The chain is built from TRBV29-1 and TRBJ2-6; 8 bases match TRBD2. The V gene's germline CDR1 is SQVTM and CDR2 ANQGSEA. V trimming: 7 bases; J trimming: 4 bases; junction bases outside the gene matches: 6. The CDR3 consists of 14 residues. Complete variable domain (other parts from reference TRBV29-1 and TRBJ2-6): SAVISQKPSRDICQRGTSLTIQCQVDSQVTMMFWYRQQPGQSLTLIATANQGSEATYESGFVIDKFPISRPNLTFSTLTVSNMSPEDSSIYLCSAAAGAGANVLTFGAGSRLTVL.

The chain is built from TRBV27 and TRBJ2-7, with 7 bases that match TRBD1. The length of the CDR3 is 13 residues. Germline trimming cut 6 bases from V and 3 bases from J; bases unmatched to any gene: 5. Germline V gene lookup returns CDR1 MNHEY and CDR2 SMNVEV (reference sequence). Here the CDR3 DNA reads TGTGCCAGCAGCGTGGGACAGTTCTACGAGCAGTACTTC. This sequence encodes CASSVGQFYEQYF.

This chain links TRBV19 with TRBJ1-5, with D possibly TRBD1 on 5 matching bases. Germline CDR1 LNHDA, CDR2 SQIVND (reference sequence). CDR3 size: 13 residues. V gave up 7 bases and J gave up 6 bases, with 13 bases separating them. The CDR3 sequence: CASTPGGVQPQHF. The CDR3 nucleotides read TGTGCCAGTACCCCTGGGGGGGTTCAGCCCCAGCATTTT.

The chain combines TRBV15 with TRBJ2-5; TRBD2 agrees at 13 bases. CDR3 length equals 16 residues. V lost 5 bases to trimming and J lost 3 bases; unmatched junction nucleotides: 6. Germline V gene lookup returns CDR1 LNHNV and CDR2 YYDKDF (reference sequence). CDR3 coding DNA: TGTGCCACCAGCGGGGGAACTAGCGGGAGGGAAGAGACCCAGTACTTC. This sequence encodes CATSGGTSGREETQYF.